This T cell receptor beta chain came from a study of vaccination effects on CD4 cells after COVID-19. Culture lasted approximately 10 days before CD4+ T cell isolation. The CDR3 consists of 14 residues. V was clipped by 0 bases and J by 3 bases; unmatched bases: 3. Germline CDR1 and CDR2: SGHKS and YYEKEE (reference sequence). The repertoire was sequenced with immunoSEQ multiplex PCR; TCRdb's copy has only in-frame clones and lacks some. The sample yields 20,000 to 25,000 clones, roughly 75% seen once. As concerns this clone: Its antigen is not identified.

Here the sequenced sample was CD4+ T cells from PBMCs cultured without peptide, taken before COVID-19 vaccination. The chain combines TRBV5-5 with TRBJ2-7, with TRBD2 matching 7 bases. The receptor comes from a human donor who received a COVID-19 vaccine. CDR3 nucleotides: TGTGCCAGCAGCTTGGCACGGGGGGTCTACGAGCAGTACTTC. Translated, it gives CASSLARGVYEQYF.